This T cell receptor (beta chain) came from a study of T cells in localized non-small cell lung cancer. The germline gives CDR1 SGHTA, CDR2 FQGNSA. After removal of 6 bases from V and 5 bases from J, the junction contained 9 bases not matched to a gene. This CDR3 has 15 residues. Clones were sequenced by immunoSEQ multiplex PCR, and TCRdb holds only the in-frame ones, with some missing. The table has around 50,000 clones, 85% to 90% seen once. The source material was PBMCs, sampled before any cancer treatment. The clonotype originates from a man aged 40 to 75 with stage II lung adenocarcinoma. The chain carries TRBV7-2 and TRBJ2-2; 7 nucleotides line up with TRBD1. The CDR3 region is CASRASTGWTGELFF. In nucleotides, the CDR3 is TGTGCCAGCAGGGCCTCGACAGGGTGGACCGGGGAGCTGTTTTTT.